The entry below describes one TCR beta chain. Its antigen is currently unknown. Method: immunoSEQ multiplex PCR; TCRdb's copy keeps in-frame clones and lacks some. The table lists approximately 140,000 clones, around 85% of them singletons. This entry belongs to a study of cytomegalovirus exposure and HLA in healthy donors. The germline V gene encodes CDR1 SGHNT and CDR2 YENEEA. Trimming removed 3 bases from V and 10 bases from J, with 12 bases in between. The CDR3 is made up of 12 amino acids. Study conclusions and caveats: Despite most TCR sequences being rare, some public TCRs occurred in many donors.

Material for sequencing was PBMCs. This receptor was identified in a man between 18 and 29 years old in good health and CMV-seronegative. The V and J genes are TRBV11-3 and TRBJ1-1; D perhaps matches TRBD1 (5 bases). The CDR3 coding sequence is TGTGCCAGCAGCTTGGGGGGTGGGAGAGCTTTCTTT. Translating gives CASSLGGGRAFF.